This TCR beta chain is drawn from a study of CD8 T cells in Susac syndrome (dated by TCRdb to the late 2010s). Regarding the study in general: Whether CD8+ T cell activation and differentiation in Susac syndrome was antigen driven was tested using repertoire sequencing.

This clonotype was counted a single time. What this receptor recognizes is not known. Base qualities were left out, and no much larger clone turns up one base away. A read on its own is weak evidence. The study at large found these results: The study acknowledged that relatively few individuals were included in the TCR sequencing and HLA analysis.

RNA was extracted using the RNeasy kit, and roughly 0.5 to 1 ug of the RNA was reverse transcribed with random hexamers. The immunoSEQ multiplex PCR assay, which covers 54 Vbeta and 13 Jbeta segments, was used to amplify TCR beta CDR3 regions. Bias from PCR amplification was corrected by using a synthetic template baseline for primer optimization and for computational correction. In the paper's pipeline: Reads were annotated to V, D and J genes according to IMGT and were analyzed with immunoSEQ Analyzer, with only productive sequences retained. Clonality was computed as one minus Shannon entropy normalized by log2 of the number of productive unique sequences. For each patient and control, public and private clones were evaluated within the 100 most prevalent clones. Susac-specific clones were defined as absent from healthy and MS cohorts, 850 to 1,300 published viral clones and other ImmuneACCESS disease sequences. TCRdb reprocessed the public reads (quality trimming at Q25 with fastp, clone calling with MiXCR) and kept in-frame beta chains. Rows matching on CDR3 protein sequence are summarized as one entry with the most common DNA and genes. For this entry, the V and J calls and clone size follow TCRdb and not the study's own pipeline. Present in this sample are 180,000 or so distinct CDR3 sequences, about 94% of which were seen just once. Clones ranked in the top ten supply roughly 0.15% of the sample.

High-throughput TCR beta sequencing profiled peripheral blood CD8+ and CD4+ T cells from healthy donors, Susac syndrome patients and multiple sclerosis patients. The healthy donors served as controls matched for age and sex. Bulk CD8+ and CD4+ T cells were purified by magnetic negative isolation, while CD8+ TEMRA cells were enriched using FACS. Blood was drawn into EDTA tubes, processed within 24 hours, and PBMCs were isolated by density gradient centrifugation. PBMCs intended for TCR sequencing were cryopreserved in liquid nitrogen and thawed later in a water bath at 37 degrees C. Purity of sorted or isolated CD4+, CD8+ and CD8+ TEMRA cells was at least 90%. The CDR3 contains 14 residues, cysteine and phenylalanine counted. The sequence is cut down to CDR3 DNA, 42 bases in frame from base 1. Per the germline V gene, LGHNA is the CDR1 and YNFKEQ is the CDR2. The V end loses 0 bases and the J end loses 4 bases, and a stretch of 9 bases separates them.

The clonotype comes from a human donor in good health. The sample consisted of CD4+ T cells from PBMCs. The sequence joins TRBV4-2 to TRBJ2-5; the D gene remains uncertain. The DNA sequence is TGTGCCAGCAGCCAAGATCGGCGTGCAGAGACCCAGTACTTC. Translated, this is CASSQDRRAETQYF.